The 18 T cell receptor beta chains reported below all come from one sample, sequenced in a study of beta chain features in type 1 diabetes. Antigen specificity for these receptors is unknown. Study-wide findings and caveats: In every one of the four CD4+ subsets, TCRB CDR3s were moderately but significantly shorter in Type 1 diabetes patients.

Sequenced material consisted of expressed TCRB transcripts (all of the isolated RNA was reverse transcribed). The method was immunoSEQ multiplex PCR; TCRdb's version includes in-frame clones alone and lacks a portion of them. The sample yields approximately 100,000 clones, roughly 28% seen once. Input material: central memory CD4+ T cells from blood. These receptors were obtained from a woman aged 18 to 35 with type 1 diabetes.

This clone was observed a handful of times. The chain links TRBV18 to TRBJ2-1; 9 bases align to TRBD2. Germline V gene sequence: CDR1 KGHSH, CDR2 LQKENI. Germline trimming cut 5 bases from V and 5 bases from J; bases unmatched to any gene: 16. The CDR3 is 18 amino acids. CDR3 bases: TGTGCCAGCTCATTACGGACGGCCTTAGCGGGAGAGGACAATGAGCAGTTCTTC. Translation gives CASSLRTALAGEDNEQFF. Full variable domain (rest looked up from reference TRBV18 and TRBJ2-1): NAGVMQNPRHLVRRRGQEARLRCSPMKGHSHVYWYRQLPEEGLKFMVYLQKENIIDESGMPKERFSAEFPKEGPSILRIQQVVRGDSAAYFCASSLRTALAGEDNEQFFGPGTRLTVL.

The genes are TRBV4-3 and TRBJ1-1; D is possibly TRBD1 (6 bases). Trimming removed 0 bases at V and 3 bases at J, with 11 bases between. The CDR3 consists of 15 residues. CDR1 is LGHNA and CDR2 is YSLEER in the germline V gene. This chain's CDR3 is CASSQDSQGHTEAFF. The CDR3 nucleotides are TGCGCCAGCAGCCAAGATTCACAGGGCCACACTGAAGCTTTCTTT.

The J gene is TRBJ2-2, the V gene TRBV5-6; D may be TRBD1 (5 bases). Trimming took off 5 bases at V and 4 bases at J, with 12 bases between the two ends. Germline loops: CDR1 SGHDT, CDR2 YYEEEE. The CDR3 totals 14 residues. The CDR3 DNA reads TGTGCCAGCAGACTGACAGACTCCACCGGGGAGCTGTTTTTT. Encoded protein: CASRLTDSTGELFF.

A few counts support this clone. The CDR3 DNA sequence: TGTGCCAGCGGCTTCCCATGGGGGGGGCAACAGCCCCAGCATTTT. Amino acid sequence: CASGFPWGGQQPQHF. V is TRBV28 and J is TRBJ1-5; D is possibly TRBD1 (6 bases). With 8 bases removed from V and 7 bases from J, the gap between germline ends came to 21 bases. Germline loops: CDR1 MDHEN, CDR2 SYDVKM. The CDR3 is 15 residues long.

The CDR3 bases are TGTGCCAGCAGCTTAGAGGAGGGCTTGACCCAGTACTTC. Its protein product is CASSLEEGLTQYF. V gene TRBV11-3 combines with J gene TRBJ2-5, with TRBD2 as a possible D gene (6 bases). Germline lookup yields CDR1 SGHNT and CDR2 YENEEA. Trimming took off 0 bases at V and 7 bases at J, with 9 bases between the two ends. This CDR3 spans 13 amino acids.

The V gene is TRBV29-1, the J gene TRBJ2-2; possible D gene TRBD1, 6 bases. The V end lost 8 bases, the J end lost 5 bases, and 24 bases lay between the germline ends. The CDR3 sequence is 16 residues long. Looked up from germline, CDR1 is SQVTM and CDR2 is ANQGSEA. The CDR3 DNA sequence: TGCAGCCCTCCCAGGACAGTGGAGAGTGAGACCGGGGAGCTGTTTTTT. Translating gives CSPPRTVESETGELFF.

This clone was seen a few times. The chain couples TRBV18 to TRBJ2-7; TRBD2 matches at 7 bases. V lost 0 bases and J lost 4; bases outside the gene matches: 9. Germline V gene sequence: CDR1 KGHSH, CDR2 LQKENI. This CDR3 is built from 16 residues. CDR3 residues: CASSPPRQRGIYEQYF. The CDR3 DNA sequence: TGTGCCAGCTCACCACCTAGGCAGCGGGGTATATACGAGCAGTACTTC.

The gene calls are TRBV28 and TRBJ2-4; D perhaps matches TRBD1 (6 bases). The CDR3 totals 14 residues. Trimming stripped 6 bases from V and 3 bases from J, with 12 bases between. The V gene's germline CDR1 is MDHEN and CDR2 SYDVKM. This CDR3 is CASRTGLNKNIQYF. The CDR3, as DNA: TGTGCCAGCAGGACAGGACTGAACAAAAACATTCAGTACTTC. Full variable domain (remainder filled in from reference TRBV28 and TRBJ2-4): DVKVTQSSRYLVKRTGEKVFLECVQDMDHENMFWYRQDPGLGLRLIYFSYDVKMKEKGDIPEGYSVSREKKERFSLILESASTNQTSMYLCASRTGLNKNIQYFGAGTRLSVL.

The CDR3 nucleotides are TGTGCCAGCAGCTTGATGACAGGGGACTTAGGCTATGGCTACACCTTC. Protein: CASSLMTGDLGYGYTF. This chain links TRBV5-6 with TRBJ1-2; 8 bases match TRBD1. CDR1 and CDR2 (germline): SGHDT, YYEEEE. Trimming removed 1 base from V and 4 bases from J; junction bases left unmatched: 9. The CDR3 consists of 16 residues.

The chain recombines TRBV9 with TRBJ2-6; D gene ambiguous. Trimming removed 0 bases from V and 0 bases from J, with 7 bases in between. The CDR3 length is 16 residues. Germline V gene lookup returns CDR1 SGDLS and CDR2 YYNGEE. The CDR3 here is CASSVAMSSGANVLTF. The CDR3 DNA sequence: TGTGCCAGCAGCGTAGCGATGAGCTCTGGGGCCAACGTCCTGACTTTC.

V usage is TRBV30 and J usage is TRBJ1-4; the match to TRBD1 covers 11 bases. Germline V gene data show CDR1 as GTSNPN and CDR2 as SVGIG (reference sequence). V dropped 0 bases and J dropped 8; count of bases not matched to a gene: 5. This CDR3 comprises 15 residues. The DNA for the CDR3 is TGTGCCTGGAGTGTCGGACAGGGGGCTCGGGAAAAACTGTTTTTT. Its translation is CAWSVGQGAREKLFF.

CDR3 region: CASSLSGGAGNGYGYTF. Written as DNA, the CDR3 is TGTGCCAGCAGCTTGTCGGGCGGAGCAGGGAATGGCTATGGCTACACCTTC. The V gene is TRBV5-8, the J gene TRBJ1-2; weak D call: TRBD1 (5 bases). This CDR3 is 17 amino acids long. CDR1 is SGHTS, CDR2 YDEGEE, per germline. The V end lost 1 base, the J end lost 4 bases, and 20 bases lay between the germline ends.

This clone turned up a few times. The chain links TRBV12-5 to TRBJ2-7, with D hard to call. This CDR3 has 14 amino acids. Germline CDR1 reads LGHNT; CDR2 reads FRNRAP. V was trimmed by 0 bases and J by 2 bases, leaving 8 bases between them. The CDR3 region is CASGLVVGTYEQYV. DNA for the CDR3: TGTGCTAGTGGTTTGGTTGTGGGCACCTACGAGCAGTACGTC.

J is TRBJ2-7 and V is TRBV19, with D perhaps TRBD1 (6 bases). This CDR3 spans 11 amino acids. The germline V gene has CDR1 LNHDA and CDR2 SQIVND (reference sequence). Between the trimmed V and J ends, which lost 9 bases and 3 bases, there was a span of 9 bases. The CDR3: CASAGVYEQYF. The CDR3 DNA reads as TGTGCCAGCGCAGGGGTCTACGAGCAGTACTTC. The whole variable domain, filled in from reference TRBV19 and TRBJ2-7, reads DGGITQSPKYLFRKEGQNVTLSCEQNLNHDAMYWYRQDPGQGLRLIYYSQIVNDFQKGDIAEGYSVSREKKESFPLTVTSAQKNPTAFYLCASAGVYEQYFGPGTRLTVT.

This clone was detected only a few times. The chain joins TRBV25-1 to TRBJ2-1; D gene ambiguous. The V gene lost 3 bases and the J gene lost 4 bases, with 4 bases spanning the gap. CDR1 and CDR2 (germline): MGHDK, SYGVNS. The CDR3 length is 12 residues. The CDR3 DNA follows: TGTGCCAGCAGTGAGCGGTACAATGAGCAGTTCTTC. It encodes CASSERYNEQFF.

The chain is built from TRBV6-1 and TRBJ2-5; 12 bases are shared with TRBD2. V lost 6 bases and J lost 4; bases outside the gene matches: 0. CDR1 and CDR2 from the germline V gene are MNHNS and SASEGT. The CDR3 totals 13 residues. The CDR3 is CASRTSGRETQYF. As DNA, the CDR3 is TGTGCCAGCAGGACTAGCGGGAGAGAGACCCAGTACTTC.

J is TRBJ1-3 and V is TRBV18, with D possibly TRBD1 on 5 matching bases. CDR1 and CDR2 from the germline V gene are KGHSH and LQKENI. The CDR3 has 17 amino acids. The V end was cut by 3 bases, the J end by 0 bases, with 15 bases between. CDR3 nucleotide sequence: TGTGCCAGCTCACCCAGGGTCGCCAAGAGCTCTGGAAACACCATATATTTT. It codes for CASSPRVAKSSGNTIYF.

CDR3 DNA: TGTGCCAGCAGCGGCAGTGAACACAGGCTGTTTTTT. Translation: CASSGSEHRLFF. J is TRBJ1-4 and V is TRBV9; TRBD1 is a possible D gene (5 bases). CDR3 length: 12 amino acids. Germline loops: CDR1 SGDLS, CDR2 YYNGEE. V dropped 3 bases and J dropped 14 bases, with 14 bases sitting between them.